The 4 T cell receptor beta chains given below trace back to one sample, sequenced in a study of T cell repertoires in cytomegalovirus infection (dated by TCRdb to the late 2010s). Sequencing used an Illumina HiSeq 1500. TCRdb took the public reads, trimmed them with fastp at Q25, ran MiXCR for clone calling and kept in-frame beta chains. Rows are unified per CDR3 protein, each entry keeping the most common DNA and genes. Recorded for this sample are nearly 650,000 distinct CDR3 sequences; about 24% of them occurred a single time. Around 7.6% of the sample belongs to the ten largest clones. Input material: CD8+ T cells from PBMCs. The receptors were sampled from a human donor in good health (CMV status not recorded). Some clones in this sample may be carry-over from other donors' samples.

This clonotype was recorded many times. The genes are TRBV7-8 and TRBJ1-4; possible D gene TRBD1, 6 bases. Trimming stripped 3 bases from V and 0 bases from J, with 8 bases between. In germline, CDR1 is SGHVS, CDR2 FQNEAQ. The CDR3 totals 15 residues. The DNA for the CDR3 is TGTGCCAGCAGCTTGGACAGCGCAACTAATGAAAAACTGTTTTTT. Protein: CASSLDSATNEKLFF.

This clonotype was counted ten times or more. The V gene is TRBV7-6, the J gene TRBJ2-1; tentative D call: TRBD2 (6 bases). V was clipped by 5 bases and J by 1 base, with 15 bases between them. Germline loops: CDR1 SGHVS, CDR2 FNYEAQ. This CDR3 has 16 amino acids. DNA for the CDR3: TGTGCCAGCAGCCCAAGCGGGCCCACTTCCTACAATGAGCAGTTCTTC. Encoded protein: CASSPSGPTSYNEQFF.

This sequence joins TRBV6-4 and TRBJ2-1; D unclear. The CDR3 covers 12 residues. Trimming left V 0 bases short and J 15 bases short, with 12 bases between. Germline CDR1 MRHNA, CDR2 SNTAGT. For the CDR3, the DNA is TGTGCCAGCAGTGACTCGGTCTCCCGCAGGTTCTTC. It is translated as CASSDSVSRRFF.

V gene TRBV27 combines with J gene TRBJ2-1; possible D gene TRBD1, 5 bases. Germline loops: CDR1 MNHEY, CDR2 SMNVEV (reference sequence). The CDR3 length is 18 residues. Trimming took off 7 bases at V and 0 bases at J, with 22 bases between the two ends. For the CDR3, the DNA is TGTGCCAGCACACGCCGGCAGGGCACACCGAGCTCCTACAATGAGCAGTTCTTC. Protein sequence: CASTRRQGTPSSYNEQFF.